The rows below give T cell receptor beta chains drawn from one sample of a study of cytomegalovirus exposure and HLA in healthy donors. Assay: immunoSEQ multiplex PCR; the TCRdb copy retains only in-frame clones and omits some. The table records fewer than 150,000 clones, just under 80% of them present only once. Material: PBMCs. All receptors come from a man aged 25 to 40 in good health. The CDR3 runs from the conserved cysteine through the conserved F or W. D genes are given only for firm matches. Clone size appears in some rows only: once, few, many, or a class for an expanded clone.

V	J	size	D	DNA	CDR3
TRBV6-5	TRBJ1-2	.	TRBD1	TGTGCCAGCAGTTTGGGACAGGGTGGCTATGGCTACACCTTC	CASSLGQGGYGYTF
TRBV30	TRBJ2-7	.	.	TGTGCCTGGAGTCTGGCAAACTACGAGCAGTACTTC	CAWSLANYEQYF
TRBV7-9	TRBJ1-4	.	.	TGTGCCAGCAGCCAACCCGACATTCCAGGATTTGAAAAACTGTTTTTT	CASSQPDIPGFEKLFF
TRBV6-1	TRBJ1-4	few	TRBD1	TGTGCCAGCAGTTCGGACAGGGTGAATGAAAAACTGTTTTTT	CASSSDRVNEKLFF
TRBV12-5	TRBJ2-3	.	.	TGTGCTAGTGGTTTGGGGGGGCTGGGGGCTGTGGATACGCAGTATTTT	CASGLGGLGAVDTQYF
TRBV5-1	TRBJ2-2	.	TRBD1	TGCGCCAGCTCTCTGGACAGGGGCAATATCGGGGAGCTGTTTTTT	CASSLDRGNIGELFF
TRBV6-1	TRBJ2-1	.	TRBD1	TGTGCCAGCAGTTCCACAGGGGCGGGTGAGCAGTTCTTC	CASSSTGAGEQFF
TRBV7-9	TRBJ2-3	.	.	TGTGCCAGCAGGGACGACAGGCGCACAGATACGCAGTATTTT	CASRDDRRTDTQYF
TRBV9	TRBJ2-1	few	TRBD1	TGTGCCAGCAGCCTAACAGGGGACAGCTACAATGAGCAGTTCTTC	CASSLTGDSYNEQFF
TRBV7-3	TRBJ2-4	.	TRBD2	TGTGCCAGCAGCTTGGGTTGGGGGGGAAACATTCAGTACTTC	CASSLGWGGNIQYF
TRBV25-1	TRBJ1-4	.	.	TGTGCCAGCAGTGAATCGGGGGGTGGCAAACTGTTTTTT	CASSESGGGKLFF
TRBV10-1	TRBJ2-2	.	TRBD2	TGCGCCAGTGGGACTAGCGGGAGATCGGCGAACACCGGGGAGCTGTTTTTT	CASGTSGRSANTGELFF
TRBV5-1	TRBJ2-1	.	TRBD2	TGCGCCAGCAGCCTGGGAGGTGGAGCGGGGGCCAATGAGCAGTTCTTC	CASSLGGGAGANEQFF
TRBV29-1	TRBJ2-7	.	TRBD2	TGCAGCGTTGAGGGGGGACTAGCGGGCTACGAGCAGTACTTC	CSVEGGLAGYEQYF
TRBV7-8	TRBJ2-5	.	TRBD1	TGTGCCAGCAGCTTAGTCGTTGACAGGGTGAAGACCCAGTACTTC	CASSLVVDRVKTQYF
TRBV9	TRBJ2-5	.	TRBD2	TGTGCCAGCAGCGTAGAATGGGGCGGGAGTGGGGGAGAGACCCAGTACTTC	CASSVEWGGSGGETQYF
TRBV5-1	TRBJ2-3	once	.	TGCGCCAGCAGCTTGGGTCTTCTGGGCTCTAGCACAGATACGCAGTATTTT	CASSLGLLGSSTDTQYF
TRBV11-3	TRBJ2-3	.	TRBD2	TGTGCCAGCAGCTCCAGGGAGGGTACGCAGTATTTT	CASSSREGTQYF
TRBV11-2	TRBJ2-5	.	.	TGTGCCAGCAGCTTGACGGGAATCGGGCAAGAGACCCAGTACTTC	CASSLTGIGQETQYF
TRBV7-3	TRBJ2-2	once	.	TGTGCCAGCAGCGTCGACTACTCGAACACCGGGGAGCTGTTTTTT	CASSVDYSNTGELFF
TRBV19	TRBJ2-7	.	TRBD1	TGTGCCAGTAGTATTTCCGGGACAGTCTCCTACGAGCAGTACTTC	CASSISGTVSYEQYF
TRBV7-9	TRBJ2-1	.	TRBD2	TGTGCCAGCATCCTTACCGGACTAGCGGGCCTTCAGGGTGAGCAGTTCTTC	CASILTGLAGLQGEQFF
TRBV10-1	TRBJ2-1	.	TRBD2	TGCGCCAGCAGTGTAACTAGCGGGACATACAATGAGCAGTTCTTC	CASSVTSGTYNEQFF
TRBV10-2	TRBJ1-1	.	.	TGCGCCAGCAGTGAACAGGGAAGAGGGGATGAAGCTTTCTTT	CASSEQGRGDEAFF
TRBV6-1	TRBJ2-3	.	TRBD2	TGTGCCCTGGGACTAGTGACTGGCGATACGCAGTATTTT	CALGLVTGDTQYF
TRBV11-2	TRBJ2-6	few	TRBD1	TGTGCCAGCAGCTCCCCACGACAGGGGGCAAACTCTGGGGCCAACGTCCTGACTTTC	CASSSPRQGANSGANVLTF
TRBV5-8	TRBJ1-4	.	.	TGTGCCAGCAGCCGCGGTGGGGCGGGGTCACTGTTTTTT	CASSRGGAGSLFF
TRBV6-5	TRBJ1-1	few	.	TGTGCCAGCAGTCTTCTGGGGCAGGCTTTCTTT	CASSLLGQAFF
TRBV28	TRBJ1-4	.	.	TGTGCCAGCCGCGGGAATGAAAAACTGTTTTTT	CASRGNEKLFF
TRBV7-6	TRBJ2-2	.	.	TGTGCCAGCAGCGCTTACACGGGGGCCGGGGAGCTGTTTTTT	CASSAYTGAGELFF
TRBV6-4	TRBJ2-3	.	TRBD1	TGTGCCACACGGGGACAGGGGGAAGCAGATACGCAGTATTTT	CATRGQGEADTQYF
TRBV28	TRBJ1-6	.	.	TGTGCCAGCAGTGACAGTAATTCACCCCTCCACTTT	CASSDSNSPLHF
TRBV5-1	TRBJ2-1	.	.	TGCGCCAGCAGCTTGGACCAACAGGGTGGCTCCTACAATGAGCAGTTCTTC	CASSLDQQGGSYNEQFF
TRBV18	TRBJ2-1	.	TRBD1	TGTGCCAGCTCACCGGGACAGGTTGTCGATGAGCAGTTCTTC	CASSPGQVVDEQFF
TRBV5-6	TRBJ2-7	few	.	TGTGCCAGCAGCTTTTACGGGAGCTCCTACGAGCAGTACTTC	CASSFYGSSYEQYF
TRBV7-9	TRBJ1-3	.	.	TGTGCCAGCAGCTTAAATGAGGGAAACACCATATATTTT	CASSLNEGNTIYF
TRBV7-2	TRBJ1-1	.	.	TGTGCCAGCAGGCCGGGCATGGGGGCAGCTCTTAACACTGAAGCTTTCTTT	CASRPGMGAALNTEAFF
TRBV5-4	TRBJ1-1	.	.	TGTGCCAGCAGCTTGGCGCCCAGAACTGAAGCTTTCTTT	CASSLAPRTEAFF
TRBV5-5	TRBJ2-7	.	TRBD2	TGTGCCAGCAGGTCCGGGACTAGCGGGGTTTACGAGCAGTACTTC	CASRSGTSGVYEQYF
TRBV9	TRBJ2-2	.	.	TGTGCCAGCAGCGTACAGGGGAGGGACACCGGGGAGCTGTTTTTT	CASSVQGRDTGELFF
TRBV5-4	TRBJ1-4	.	TRBD1	TGTGCCAGCAGCTTACAGGGGGCCGGAGAAAAACTGTTTTTT	CASSLQGAGEKLFF
TRBV6-6	TRBJ2-1	.	TRBD2	TGTGCCAGCAGGGGACTAGCGGGAGGGGGTAATGAGCAGTTCTTC	CASRGLAGGGNEQFF
TRBV21-1	TRBJ2-3	.	.	TGTGCCAGCAGCAAAGCCCGAAGCGCGAAGGTGGAGACAGATACGCAGTATTTT	CASSKARSAKVETDTQYF
TRBV5-1	TRBJ1-2	.	.	TGCGCCAGCAGCGCGGGGGGGGCCGCTAACTATGGCTACACCTTC	CASSAGGAANYGYTF
TRBV7-2	TRBJ2-1	.	.	TGTGCCAGCAGCTTAGTTCGCGACAATGAGCAGTTCTTC	CASSLVRDNEQFF
TRBV19	TRBJ2-2	few	.	TGTGCCAGTAGTATTCGACCTACGGGCGGGGAGCTGTTTTTT	CASSIRPTGGELFF
TRBV7-9	TRBJ2-3	.	TRBD2	TGTGCCAGCTACGGACTAGCGGGAGGGCCAGGCACAGATACGCAGTATTTT	CASYGLAGGPGTDTQYF
TRBV6-5	TRBJ1-2	.	TRBD1	TGTGCCAGCAGCCCGGGACAGGGGGCATCCTATGGCTACACCTTC	CASSPGQGASYGYTF